What follows is one TCR beta chain and its context. No cognate antigen has been identified for it. Base qualities are not at hand, and no much larger clone is one base apart. The immunoSEQ Assay, a bias-controlled multiplex PCR, was used to amplify TCRbeta CDR3 regions from genomic DNA. In the source study's methods: Within the assay, amplification of reference gene primers was used to estimate how many nucleated cells each sample contained. To quantify the absolute abundance of each unique TCRbeta CDR3 rearrangement, sequence reads were collapsed and filtered. For each sample, productive Simpson clonality was calculated by taking the square root of Simpson's diversity index across productive rearrangements. Drawn from immuneACCESS, this table holds only the in-frame rearrangements with V and J called that TCRdb kept. Clones are partly lost; checked studies trace under half to an unresolved V gene and leave the rest unexplained. V, J and clone size are those of that table, while D and trimming were read from the DNA. This sample comprises some 60,000 clones, 81% of them detected only once. The ten largest clonotypes hold under 30% of the sample.

This specimen comes from a study of blood T cell repertoires in COVID-19 (TCRdb year 2020). As for the study more broadly: The collaborator samples originated in the United States, Italy and Spain and spanned the acute and convalescent phases of COVID-19. Samples were obtained from the ongoing ImmuneRACE study (first 160 participants) and from over a thousand subjects provided by 6 global collaborators. The repertoires were released in a freely available public database meant as a resource for research on the immune response to SARS-CoV-2. Subjects who had been exposed to COVID-19, were actively infected with it, or had recovered from it provided the deeply sampled blood TCRbeta repertoires that made up the dataset. Where available, HLA class I and class II types were obtained from metadata supplied by the sample provider rather than from assay-based typing. The prospective study material was composed of cDNA or gDNA derived from T cells, B-cell-depleted T cells, or PBMCs. A de-identified subject ID, COVID-19 status, age in years and sex were almost always included in the sample metadata.

Its CDR3 holds 19 amino acids, cysteine through phenylalanine. The CDR3 DNA has 57 bases and is translated from base 1. Whole blood was collected in K2EDTA tubes by collaborating institutions according to the institutions' own protocols. Collaborator samples were shipped for TCRbeta analysis as frozen whole blood, isolated PBMCs, or DNA extracted from either sample type. General findings and caveats noted by the study authors: The amount of clinical and demographic metadata varied by source and participant and was provided uncurated.

The sequence came from an elderly woman with active or convalescent COVID-19. Sequencing was done on a sample of peripheral blood. The chain couples TRBV21-1 to TRBJ2-3; the table's TRBD2 call for D was not verified on the DNA. TRBV21-1 represents a pseudogene. The CDR3 has the sequence CASSKWRGGSHCSTDTQYF. The DNA sequence is as follows: TGTGCCAGCAGCAAATGGCGCGGGGGGTCCCATTGTAGCACAGATACGCAGTATTTT.